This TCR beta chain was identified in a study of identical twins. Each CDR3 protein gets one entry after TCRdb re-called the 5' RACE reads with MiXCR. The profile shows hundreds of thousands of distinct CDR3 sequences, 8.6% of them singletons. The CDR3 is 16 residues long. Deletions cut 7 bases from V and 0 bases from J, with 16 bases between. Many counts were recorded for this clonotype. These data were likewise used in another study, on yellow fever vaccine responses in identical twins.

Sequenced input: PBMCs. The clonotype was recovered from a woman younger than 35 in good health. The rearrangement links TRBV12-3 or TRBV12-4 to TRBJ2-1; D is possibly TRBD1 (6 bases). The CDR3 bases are TGTGCCAGCATCCCCTACAGGGTTGGCTCCTACAATGAGCAGTTCTTC. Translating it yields CASIPYRVGSYNEQFF.